The 15 T cell receptor beta chains below were found in one sample sequenced in a study of T cells in Graves' hyperthyroidism and ophthalmopathy (dated by TCRdb to between 2018 and 2021). Libraries were built with multiplex PCR. Sequencing took place on an Illumina HiSeq 2000. The TCR beta CDR3 regions were amplified from the RNA transcripts. For the first round of RT-PCR on the TCR CDR3, the HTBI primer set was used together with the Qiagen OneStep RT-PCR kit. The public reads were run again by TCRdb, first through fastp at Q25 and then through MiXCR, and only productive beta chains were kept. Each entry merges the rows of one CDR3 protein and shows their most common DNA and genes. The sample table lists a few hundred thousand distinct CDR3 sequences, 16% of them with a count of one. The leading ten clones occupy about 3.5% of the sample. Sequences were obtained from blood. The receptors derive from a woman in her 40s with Graves' ophthalmopathy.

V usage is TRBV2 and J usage is TRBJ1-4; TRBD1 aligns across 9 bases. This CDR3 has 15 residues. Germline V CDR1 and CDR2: SNHLY, FYNNEI. V shed 8 bases, J shed 4 bases, and the junction held 8 bases outside the gene matches. The CDR3 nucleotides read TGTGCCAGCTCCCGAGCGGGACAGGGTAATGAAAAACTGTTTTTT. This encodes CASSRAGQGNEKLFF.

The V call is TRBV12-3 or TRBV12-4, the J call TRBJ2-1; 9 bases agree with TRBD2. The CDR3 loop spans 18 amino acids. The V gene end was trimmed by 5 bases and the J gene end by 0 bases; junction bases not matched to a gene: 11. Here the CDR3 DNA reads TGTGCCAGCAGTCCCTGGGGTAGCGGGAGTGACTCCTACAATGAGCAGTTCTTC. This encodes CASSPWGSGSDSYNEQFF.

The chain has TRBV24-1 and TRBJ1-5, with D maybe TRBD1 (6 bases). The CDR3 sequence is 15 residues long. In germline, CDR1 is KGHDR, CDR2 SFDVKD. V lost 6 bases, J lost 5 bases, and 16 bases lay in between. CDR3 in amino acids: CATSQTGEGYQPQHF. Here the CDR3 DNA reads TGTGCCACCAGTCAGACAGGCGAAGGGTATCAGCCCCAGCATTTT.

This clonotype was found once. A much larger clone differs from this one at a single base, so this may be a read error. This chain uses TRBV7-9 with TRBJ1-4; TRBD1 aligns across 10 bases. CDR3 size: 14 residues. Germline V gene data show CDR1 as SEHNR and CDR2 as FQNEAQ (reference sequence). The CDR3 DNA reads as TGTGCCAGCAGCTTGGACAGGGGGTATGAAAAACCGTTTTTT. Amino acids: CASSLDRGYEKPFF.

This clonotype was observed a few times. The chain carries TRBV9 and TRBJ2-1; D is unresolved. The CDR3 sequence is 15 residues long. The germline gives CDR1 SGDLS, CDR2 YYNGEE. The V end lost 0 bases, the J end lost 1 base, and 8 bases lay between the germline ends. The CDR3 spells CASSVGLGSYNEQFF. Written as DNA, the CDR3 is TGTGCCAGCAGCGTAGGGTTGGGGTCCTACAATGAGCAGTTCTTC.

This clonotype was counted only a few times. The chain joins TRBV14 to TRBJ1-6, with D unresolved. This CDR3 region has 12 residues. The ends were cut back, 5 bases at V and 7 bases at J, with 6 bases in the middle. The V gene's germline CDR1 is SGHDN and CDR2 FVKESK. CDR3: CASSYGNSPLHF. DNA of the CDR3: TGTGCCAGCAGCTACGGGAATTCACCCCTCCACTTT.

There are many counts of this clonotype. This chain joins TRBV2 and TRBJ2-5; D uncertain. V lost 7 bases and J lost 5, with 14 bases in between. Germline assignment: CDR1 SNHLY and CDR2 FYNNEI. This CDR3 spans 13 amino acids. CDR3 protein: CASMERVRETQYF. The CDR3 DNA follows: TGTGCCAGCATGGAACGGGTTAGGGAGACCCAGTACTTC.

This clonotype was detected ten times or more. The J gene is TRBJ2-5, the V gene TRBV6-1, with D possibly matching TRBD2 (6 bases). Germline V lookup: CDR1 MNHNS, CDR2 SASEGT. CDR3 size: 14 residues. The V end was cut by 2 bases, the J end by 1 base, with 8 bases between. CDR3 protein: CASSETSPQETQYF. The CDR3 region has the DNA TGTGCCAGCAGTGAAACTAGCCCCCAAGAGACCCAGTACTTC.

V and J are TRBV4-1 and TRBJ2-1; the D call may be TRBD1 or TRBD2 (6 bases each). The length of the CDR3 is 19 residues. The V end lost 4 bases, the J end lost 6 bases, and 28 bases lay between the germline ends. Germline CDR1 reads MGHRA; CDR2 reads YSYEKL. Here the CDR3 reads CASSLRLEGRWGRGNEQFF. The CDR3 nucleotides are TGCGCCAGCAGCCTCCGACTAGAAGGGCGTTGGGGCAGGGGCAATGAGCAGTTCTTC.

Worth noting for this clonotype: An end of the junction differs from the germline gene, which may be a read error. The chain carries TRBV19 and TRBJ1-1, with D possibly being TRBD1 (5 bases). Germline V gene lookup returns CDR1 LNHDA and CDR2 SQIVND (reference sequence). The CDR3 sequence is 17 residues long. CDR3 bases: TGTGCCAGTAGTAAGCCCCCCCGGGGAGGGGAGTACACTGAAACTTTCTTT. It encodes CASSKPPRGGEYTETFF. Together with reference TRBV19 and TRBJ1-1, the CDR3 gives the full variable domain: DGGITQSPKYLFRKEGQNVTLSCEQNLNHDAMYWYRQDPGQGLRLIYYSQIVNDFQKGDIAEGYSVSREKKESFPLTVTSAQKNPTAFYLCASSKPPRGGEYTETFFGQGTRLTVV.

This clonotype has a single count. This sequence joins TRBV19 and TRBJ2-1, with D uncertain. The CDR3 is made up of 13 amino acids. Per the germline V gene, CDR1 is LNHDA and CDR2 is SQIVND (reference sequence). Trimming removed 6 bases at V and 9 bases at J, with 15 bases between. The CDR3 sequence: CASREWGYGEQFF. CDR3 DNA sequence: TGTGCCAGTAGAGAATGGGGATACGGTGAGCAGTTCTTC.

This clonotype was seen repeatedly, ten times or more. The chain recombines TRBV2 with TRBJ2-5; 9 bases match TRBD1. The CDR3 runs 15 residues. With V trimmed by 2 bases and J by 2 bases, 3 bases remained unmatched. Germline loops: CDR1 SNHLY, CDR2 FYNNEI. CDR3 in DNA: TGTGCCAGCAGTGAAAACGGACAGGGGCAAGAGACCCAGTACTTC. It specifies CASSENGQGQETQYF.

V and J are TRBV28 and TRBJ2-3; 8 bases line up with TRBD1. The germline gives CDR1 MDHEN, CDR2 SYDVKM. The CDR3 totals 15 residues. With 0 bases clipped from V and 4 bases from J, the junction kept 3 bases outside the gene matches. CDR3: CASSLWDRDADTQYF. The CDR3 coding sequence is TGTGCCAGCAGTTTATGGGACAGGGATGCAGATACGCAGTATTTT.

The chain is built from TRBV5-1 and TRBJ1-1, with 7 bases identical to TRBD1. J gave up 3 bases and V 3 bases, and 8 bases lay outside the gene matches. CDR1 is SGHRS and CDR2 is YFSETQ in the germline V gene. The CDR3 loop spans 15 amino acids. The CDR3 DNA is TGCGCCAGCAGCTCCCCTCGGACAGGAGACACTGAAGCTTTCTTT. Amino acid sequence: CASSSPRTGDTEAFF.

This clonotype was counted a few times. The chain is built from TRBV19 and TRBJ1-1; 9 bases line up with TRBD1. This CDR3 is built from 13 residues. The V gene end was trimmed by 6 bases and the J gene end by 3 bases; junction bases not matched to a gene: 2. Germline CDR1 reads LNHDA; CDR2 reads SQIVND (reference sequence). The CDR3, as DNA: TGTGCCAGTAGGGACAGGGGCTACACTGAAGCTTTCTTT. Its protein product is CASRDRGYTEAFF. The full variable domain, its missing parts supplied by reference TRBV19 and TRBJ1-1, is DGGITQSPKYLFRKEGQNVTLSCEQNLNHDAMYWYRQDPGQGLRLIYYSQIVNDFQKGDIAEGYSVSREKKESFPLTVTSAQKNPTAFYLCASRDRGYTEAFFGQGTRLTVV.